These 29 T cell receptor beta chains originate from one sample sequenced in a study of T cells after yellow fever vaccination. TCRdb reanalysed the 5' RACE reads using MiXCR and keeps one entry per CDR3 protein. Of some 300,000 distinct CDR3 sequences listed, around 3.9% are singletons. The starting material was PBMCs, obtained on the day of the yellow fever booster vaccination. These receptors all come from a young man who received the YFV17D yellow fever vaccine.

The J gene is TRBJ1-2, the V gene TRBV12-3 or TRBV12-4; D is uncertain. There are 15 residues in the CDR3. Trimming took off 2 bases at V and 4 bases at J, with 14 bases between the two ends. The DNA for the CDR3 is TGTGCCAGCAGTTTATTGCCTTGGAGAGGCTATGGCTACACCTTC. This gives the protein CASSLLPWRGYGYTF.

In this sample, this clonotype turned up a few times. The chain joins TRBV23-1 to TRBJ2-4; 7 bases map to TRBD2. TRBV23-1 is sorted into the ORF group, with uncertain function. CDR3 length: 15 amino acids. V shed 5 bases, J shed 4 bases, and the junction held 8 bases outside the gene matches. DNA of the CDR3: TGCGCCAGCAGTTACTCCTTGCGGGGGAAAAACATTCAGTACTTC. The encoded protein is CASSYSLRGKNIQYF.

This clonotype was found many times. V and J are TRBV28 and TRBJ2-6; D perhaps matches TRBD1 (5 bases). Germline CDR1 MDHEN, CDR2 SYDVKM. The CDR3 sequence is 15 residues long. V was trimmed by 1 base and J by 4 bases, leaving 8 bases between them. Here the CDR3 DNA reads TGTGCCAGCAGTTTATTTGGGGCAGGGGCCAACGTCCTGACTTTC. Translated, it gives CASSLFGAGANVLTF.

This clonotype was seen repeatedly, ten times or more. V gene TRBV7-9 combines with J gene TRBJ2-3; TRBD1 might be the D (5 bases). CDR1 SEHNR and CDR2 FQNEAQ come from the germline V gene (reference sequence). The CDR3 is 17 amino acids. V lost 1 base, J lost 2 bases, and 16 bases lay in between. As DNA, the CDR3 is TGTGCCAGCAGCTTAGACCTCAGGGCTTCCCTCACAGATACGCAGTATTTT. Translation: CASSLDLRASLTDTQYF.

The V and J genes are TRBV25-1 and TRBJ1-2; D perhaps matches TRBD1 (6 bases). This CDR3 contains 13 residues. V was trimmed by 4 bases and J by 8 bases, leaving 14 bases between them. The V gene's germline CDR1 is MGHDK and CDR2 SYGVNS. The CDR3 DNA reads as TGTGCCAGCAGTGGTGGGACACATAGAGGCTACACCTTC. Amino acids: CASSGGTHRGYTF.

This clonotype appeared many times. V and J are TRBV4-1 and TRBJ1-2; D may be TRBD1 (5 bases). The CDR3 covers 13 residues. Germline CDR1 reads MGHRA; CDR2 reads YSYEKL. Trimming removed 4 bases from V and 6 bases from J, with 12 bases in between. Here the CDR3 DNA reads TGCGCCAGCAGCCCCAGGGAAAGAAATGGCTACACCTTC. Amino acid sequence: CASSPRERNGYTF.

In this sample, this clonotype turned up many times. The chain employs TRBV5-4 and TRBJ2-1, with 7 bases aligning to TRBD1. The germline gives CDR1 SGHNT, CDR2 YYREEE (reference sequence). This CDR3 spans 15 amino acids. After removal of 4 bases from V and 6 bases from J, the junction contained 10 bases not matched to a gene. The CDR3 loop is CASSNRQGGGNEQFF. CDR3 bases: TGTGCCAGCAGCAACAGACAGGGTGGTGGCAATGAGCAGTTCTTC.

This chain uses TRBV5-1 with TRBJ2-5; TRBD2 aligns across 8 bases. This CDR3 is built from 14 residues. Germline V CDR1 and CDR2: SGHRS, YFSETQ. V trimming: 6 bases; J trimming: 8 bases; junction bases outside the gene matches: 12. Written as DNA, the CDR3 is TGCGCCAGCACCTACGCGGGGGGCCCAGGAACCCAGTACTTC. Protein sequence: CASTYAGGPGTQYF.

The genes are TRBV7-2 and TRBJ2-2; D is uncertain. Per the germline V gene, CDR1 is SGHTA and CDR2 is FQGNSA. This CDR3 region has 14 residues. V lost 4 bases to trimming and J lost 6 bases, with 12 bases between them. The CDR3 DNA reads TGTGCCAGCAGCTCACGGGCCGGTCCCGGGGAGCTGTTTTTT. This gives the protein CASSSRAGPGELFF.

On this clonotype: This may arise from a read error, as a much more abundant clone is one base away. The rearrangement uses TRBV18 and TRBJ2-3; D might be TRBD1 (5 bases). This CDR3 contains 13 residues. Germline loops: CDR1 KGHSH, CDR2 LQKENI. Trimming pared 4 bases from V and 5 bases from J, leaving 10 bases between. CDR3: CASSRQNLDTQYF. In DNA, the CDR3 is TGTGCCAGCTCACGACAGAACTTAGATACGCAGTATTTT.

This clonotype occurred a few times. The chain joins TRBV20-1 to TRBJ2-1; perhaps D is TRBD1 or TRBD2 (5 bases each). V dropped 4 bases and J dropped 6 bases, with 10 bases sitting between them. The germline CDR1 and CDR2 sequences are DFQATT and SNEGSKA (reference sequence). This CDR3 spans 12 amino acids. CDR3: CSATRESNEQFF. CDR3 bases: TGCAGTGCTACCAGGGAGAGCAATGAGCAGTTCTTC.

This clonotype has at least ten counts. The chain is built from TRBV27 and TRBJ2-7; the D gene could be TRBD1 or TRBD2 (6 bases each). Germline-derived CDR1 and CDR2 are MNHEY and SMNVEV (reference sequence). Trimming shortened V by 3 bases and J by 5 bases, and 14 bases separated the two germline ends. The CDR3 runs to 14 residues. This chain's CDR3 is CASSFLGGWHEQYF. DNA for the CDR3: TGTGCCAGCAGTTTTTTGGGGGGCTGGCACGAGCAGTACTTC.

This clonotype has ten or more counts. The chain links TRBV19 to TRBJ2-1, with 8 bases matching TRBD1. The trim removed 7 bases at V and 6 bases at J, leaving 11 bases unmatched. Germline CDR1 and CDR2: LNHDA and SQIVND (reference sequence). The CDR3 is 15 residues long. The CDR3 DNA sequence: TGTGCCAGTATCCCTGGACAGGGAGCTACCAATGAGCAGTTCTTC. It specifies CASIPGQGATNEQFF.

Ten or more counts support this clonotype. V and J are TRBV6-2 or TRBV6-3 and TRBJ2-1; 9 bases are shared with TRBD2. The CDR3 contains 12 residues. After removal of 6 bases from V and 11 bases from J, the junction contained 5 bases not matched to a gene. Germline CDR1 reads MNHEY; CDR2 reads SVGEGT. The CDR3 sequence: CASRPLAGKQFF. The CDR3 DNA is TGTGCCAGCAGGCCTCTAGCGGGGAAGCAGTTCTTC.

The sample holds a few counts of this clonotype. The rearrangement links TRBV11-2 to TRBJ2-4; D could derive from TRBD1 or TRBD2 (5 bases each). The CDR3 is made up of 14 amino acids. Germline-derived CDR1 and CDR2 are SGHAT and FQNNGV. The V and J ends lost 1 base and 8 bases respectively, with 12 bases between them. The CDR3 protein is CASSLAQERDIQYF. DNA for the CDR3: TGTGCCAGCAGCTTAGCACAGGAGAGGGACATTCAGTACTTC.

This clonotype has more than one count but fewer than ten. At one end the junction does not follow the germline gene, possibly because of a read error. V is TRBV4-2 and J is TRBJ2-2; D is possibly TRBD2 (5 bases). Germline CDR1 reads LGHNA; CDR2 reads YNFKEQ. The CDR3 extends over 16 amino acids. The DNA of the CDR3 is TGTGCCAGCAGCCAAGACGTCGGGGTATACACCGTGGAGCTGTTTTTT. It encodes CASSQDVGVYTVELFF.

J is TRBJ2-7 and V is TRBV4-1, with 7 bases lining up with TRBD2. CDR1 MGHRA and CDR2 YSYEKL come from the germline V gene. The CDR3 has 17 residues. Trimming removed 0 bases from V and 6 bases from J; junction bases left unmatched: 14. Here the CDR3 DNA reads TGCGCCAGCAGCCAAGATCGGGGAGGGATGGATGGGATCGAGCAGTACTTC. It is translated as CASSQDRGGMDGIEQYF.

In its sample, this clonotype was seen many times. The chain joins TRBV4-1 to TRBJ2-3; D is tentatively TRBD1 or TRBD2 (5 bases each). Trimming shortened V by 3 bases and J by 2 bases, and 24 bases separated the two germline ends. In germline, CDR1 is MGHRA, CDR2 YSYEKL. The CDR3 extends over 19 amino acids. DNA of the CDR3: TGCGCCAGCAGCCAGGTATTTGCGGCCGGGACGGGATACACAGATACGCAGTATTTT. It codes for CASSQVFAAGTGYTDTQYF.

This clonotype appeared many times. V gene TRBV6-2 or TRBV6-3 combines with J gene TRBJ2-5; possibly TRBD1 for D (6 bases). Trimming stripped 8 bases from V and 2 bases from J, with 21 bases between. Germline values: CDR1 MNHEY, CDR2 SVGEGT. The CDR3 extends over 16 amino acids. The CDR3 reads CASSRSLGAGQETQYF. For the CDR3, the DNA is TGTGCCAGCTCCAGATCCTTGGGGGCCGGGCAAGAGACCCAGTACTTC.

The chain has TRBV7-9 and TRBJ2-6; possibly TRBD2 for D (5 bases). This CDR3 has 17 amino acids. In germline, CDR1 is SEHNR, CDR2 FQNEAQ (reference sequence). Deletions cut 3 bases from V and 1 base from J, with 13 bases between. This CDR3 reads CASSFRDYGSGANVLTF. DNA for the CDR3: TGTGCCAGCAGCTTCCGGGATTATGGTTCTGGGGCCAACGTCCTGACTTTC.

This clonotype has at least ten counts. The chain links TRBV20-1 to TRBJ2-7; TRBD1 matches at 9 bases. CDR1 and CDR2 (germline): DFQATT, SNEGSKA (reference sequence). The CDR3 has 13 amino acids. Trimming took 5 bases from V and 7 from J; bases not matched to a gene: 9. The CDR3: CSALRDRVEEQYF. For the CDR3, the DNA is TGCAGTGCTCTCCGGGACAGGGTCGAGGAGCAGTACTTC.

Many counts were recorded for this clonotype. This sequence joins TRBV29-1 and TRBJ2-2; D may be TRBD2 (5 bases). The ends were cut back, 5 bases at V and 4 bases at J, with 17 bases in the middle. Germline loops: CDR1 SQVTM, CDR2 ANQGSEA. The CDR3 totals 15 residues. Written as DNA, the CDR3 is TGCAGCGTTACCGATCTTTCGAGCGGCACCGGGGAGCTGTTTTTT. It is translated as CSVTDLSSGTGELFF.

The rearrangement joins TRBV4-1 to TRBJ1-4; unclear D gene. In germline, CDR1 is MGHRA, CDR2 YSYEKL. The CDR3 is 12 amino acids. The germline V and J ends were trimmed by 1 base and 11 bases, with 8 bases remaining between them. CDR3 loop: CASSQVPNKLFF. In DNA, the CDR3 is TGCGCCAGCAGCCAAGTACCAAACAAACTGTTTTTT.

The chain links TRBV27 to TRBJ1-1; D ambiguous. Between the trimmed V and J ends, which lost 2 bases and 10 bases, there was a span of 23 bases. This CDR3 comprises 16 residues. Germline assignment: CDR1 MNHEY and CDR2 SMNVEV (reference sequence). CDR3 in amino acids: CASSLDPGEGPWRAFF. DNA for the CDR3: TGTGCCAGCAGTTTAGACCCCGGGGAAGGACCCTGGAGAGCTTTCTTT.

This clonotype was seen many times. The chain combines TRBV28 with TRBJ2-1; 9 positions agree with TRBD1. Losses at the gene ends were 6 bases for V and 4 bases for J; bases not matched to a gene: 7. The CDR3 runs 15 residues. Germline loops: CDR1 MDHEN, CDR2 SYDVKM. The CDR3 DNA is TGTGCCAGCAGCCCAACAGGGGGCGCATACAATGAGCAGTTCTTC. Translation: CASSPTGGAYNEQFF.

This clonotype turned up a few times. V is TRBV5-1 and J is TRBJ2-7; TRBD2 might be the D (5 bases). Trimming shortened V by 0 bases and J by 3 bases, and 10 bases separated the two germline ends. This CDR3 has 14 amino acids. CDR1 and CDR2 from the germline V gene are SGHRS and YFSETQ. The CDR3 is CASSLVFGDYEQYF. As DNA, the CDR3 is TGCGCCAGCAGCTTGGTGTTCGGGGACTACGAGCAGTACTTC.

This clonotype has a count of ten or more. This chain joins TRBV6-6 and TRBJ2-7; 7 bases line up with TRBD1. The CDR3 loop spans 12 amino acids. The V and J ends lost 3 bases and 9 bases, in that order; junction bases with no gene match: 5. From germline, CDR1 is MNHNY and CDR2 SVGAGI (reference sequence). This CDR3 is CASSYPTGSQYF. CDR3 coding DNA: TGTGCCAGCAGTTATCCGACAGGGTCGCAGTACTTC.

This clonotype was found many times. J is TRBJ2-3 and V is TRBV4-1; D tentatively reads TRBD1 or TRBD2 (5 bases each). CDR1 is MGHRA, CDR2 YSYEKL, per germline. The CDR3 extends over 14 amino acids. V was pared by 4 bases and J by 6 bases, with 14 bases between. The CDR3 here is CASSPIEGPDTQYF. Written as DNA, the CDR3 is TGCGCCAGCAGCCCAATCGAGGGGCCCGATACGCAGTATTTT.

This clonotype was recorded at least ten times. This chain connects TRBV5-1 to TRBJ2-3; possibly TRBD2 for D (7 bases). Trimming pared 0 bases from V and 2 bases from J, leaving 13 bases between. Per germline, CDR1 SGHRS and CDR2 YFSETQ. This CDR3 contains 16 residues. CDR3 region: CASSLAGGQATDTQYF. The DNA for the CDR3 is TGCGCCAGCAGCTTGGCCGGGGGGCAGGCCACAGATACGCAGTATTTT.